One T cell receptor (beta chain) is described in this entry. Antigen specificity is unknown. The sample is drawn from a study of vaccination and CD4 T cells after COVID-19. Overall study context: Overlapping peptides covering the spike proteins of SARS-CoV-2, HCoV-NL63, HCoV-OC43 and HCoV-229E were added to stimulate cells.

Sequence data for DNA of cultured CD4+ T cells were generated by the Oncomine TCR Beta short-read assay. Genomic DNA from cultured CD4+ T cells was extracted. Using its own MiXCR run on the PCR reads, TCRdb lists one record per CDR3 protein. Of fewer than 20,000 distinct CDR3 sequences detected, 40% to 55% appear once; the ten largest clones hold about 16%. The treatment was: approximately 11-day PBMC culture with coronavirus spike peptide pools or control peptides (ViraFEST assay). Once peptide pools had expanded antigen-specific T cells, ViraFEST sequenced TCRs. Convalescent patients tested SARS-CoV-2 PCR positive from March to December 2020, before Alpha, Beta and Delta emerged. Per germline, CDR1 SGHNT and CDR2 YYREEE (reference sequence). The CDR3 is made up of 14 amino acids. Trimming shortened V by 4 bases and J by 0 bases, and 11 bases separated the two germline ends.

V and J are TRBV5-4 and TRBJ2-7; a weak D match, TRBD1 (5 bases). Material: CD4+ T cells from blood, cultured in vitro, obtained before SARS-CoV-2 vaccination. This TCR was recovered from a human donor who had recovered from COVID-19. This CDR3 reads CASSPRTSSYEQYF. The CDR3 nucleotides are TGTGCCAGCAGCCCCCGGACAAGCTCCTACGAGCAGTACTTC.